This entry features one T cell receptor beta chain sequence. Its antigen is not identified. The V end lost 6 bases, the J end lost 9 bases, and 15 bases lay between the germline ends. CDR3 length: 14 amino acids. Looked up from germline, CDR1 is SNHLY and CDR2 is FYNNEI. This specimen comes from a study of identical twins. Notes on the study in general: Where out-of-frame alpha sequences were twin-shared, they showed excess low generation probability. The degree of excess twin sharing was weaker in beta out-of-frame sequences.

Each cDNA held unique molecular identifiers, and template switching gave it a universal primer site. In TCRdb, the 5' RACE reads were re-called with MiXCR into one record per CDR3 protein. The table records some 260,000 distinct CDR3 sequences, about an eighth of them present only once. Material for sequencing was memory (CD45RO+) T cells sorted from blood. The origin of this receptor is a woman aged 18-30 years in good health. The chain carries TRBV2 and TRBJ1-6; D remains ambiguous. CDR3 sequence (DNA): TGTGCCAGCAGAGGGAACCTCGGAGGTTCACCCCTCCACTTT. Its translation is CASRGNLGGSPLHF.